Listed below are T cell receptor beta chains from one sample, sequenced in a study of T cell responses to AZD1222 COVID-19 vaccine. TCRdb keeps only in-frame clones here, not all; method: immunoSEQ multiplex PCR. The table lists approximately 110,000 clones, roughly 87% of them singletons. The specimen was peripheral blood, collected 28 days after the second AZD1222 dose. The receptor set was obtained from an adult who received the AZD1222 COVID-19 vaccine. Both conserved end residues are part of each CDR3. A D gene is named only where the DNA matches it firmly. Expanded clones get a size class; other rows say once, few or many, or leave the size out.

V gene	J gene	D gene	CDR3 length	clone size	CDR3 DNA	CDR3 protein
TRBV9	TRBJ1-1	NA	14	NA	TGTGCCAGCAGCGTAGGAGGGGATGGGACTGAAGCTTTCTTT	CASSVGGDGTEAFF
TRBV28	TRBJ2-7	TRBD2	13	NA	TGTGCCAGCAGATCGGGAGGGGTCTACGAGCAGTACTTC	CASRSGGVYEQYF
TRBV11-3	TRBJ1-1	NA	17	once	TGTGCCAGCAGCTCCCGGACAGTTCACTCGATGAACACTGAAGCTTTCTTT	CASSSRTVHSMNTEAFF
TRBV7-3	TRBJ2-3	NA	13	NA	TGTGCCAGCAGCCCCCGTCGCGGGGATACGCAGTATTTT	CASSPRRGDTQYF
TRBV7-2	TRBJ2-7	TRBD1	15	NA	TGTGCCAGCAGCCCCCAGGGCGGCACAGGGGGTGAGCAGTACTTC	CASSPQGGTGGEQYF
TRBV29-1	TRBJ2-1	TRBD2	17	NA	TGCAGCTTCCGGACTAGCGGGAGCCCGAGGGGGTACAATGAGCAGTTCTTC	CSFRTSGSPRGYNEQFF
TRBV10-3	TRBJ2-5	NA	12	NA	TGTGCCATCAGCGGGGTAGGAGAGACCCAGTACTTC	CAISGVGETQYF
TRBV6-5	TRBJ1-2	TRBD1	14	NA	TGTGCCAGCAGGGGAACAGGGGGCGTGGTAGGCTACACCTTC	CASRGTGGVVGYTF
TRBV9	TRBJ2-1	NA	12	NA	TGTGCCAGCAGCGTAAGAAGCGGTGAGCAGTTCTTC	CASSVRSGEQFF
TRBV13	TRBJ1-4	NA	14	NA	TGTGCCAGCACCAGGGGAGCAACTAATGAAAAACTGTTTTTT	CASTRGATNEKLFF
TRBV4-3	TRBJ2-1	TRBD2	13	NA	TGCGCCAGCAGCCATGATAGCGGGAGGACCCAGTTCTTC	CASSHDSGRTQFF
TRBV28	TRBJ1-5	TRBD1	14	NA	TGTGCCAGCAGTGCTTACAGGGGACATCAGCCCCAGCATTTT	CASSAYRGHQPQHF
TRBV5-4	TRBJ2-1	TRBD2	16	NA	TGTGCCAGCAGCCTCGGGACTAGCGGGAGGGGGAATGAGCAGTTCTTC	CASSLGTSGRGNEQFF
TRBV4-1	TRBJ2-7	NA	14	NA	TGCGCCAGCAGCCACCCGGGGCCGACCTACGAGCAGTACTTC	CASSHPGPTYEQYF
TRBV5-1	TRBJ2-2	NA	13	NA	TGCGCCAGCAGCTTCGACAATACCGGGGAGCTGTTTTTT	CASSFDNTGELFF
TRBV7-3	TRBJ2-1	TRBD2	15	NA	TGTGCCAGCAGCCAAACTGGACTAGCGTACAATGAGCAGTTCTTC	CASSQTGLAYNEQFF
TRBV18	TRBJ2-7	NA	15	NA	TGTGCCAGCTCTCCTACCGGGACTCGCTCCTACGAGCAGTACTTC	CASSPTGTRSYEQYF
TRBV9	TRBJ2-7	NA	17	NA	TGTGCCAGCAGCGTAGAAGGGGGGCCGAGGTGGTTCTACGAGCAGTACTTC	CASSVEGGPRWFYEQYF
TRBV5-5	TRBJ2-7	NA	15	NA	TGTGCCAGCACCCCGCCCGGGCGAACCTCCTACGAGCAGTACTTC	CASTPPGRTSYEQYF
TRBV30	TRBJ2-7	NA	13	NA	TGTGCCTGGAGTAACGGGATAGTTGGTATAATGTACTTC	CAWSNGIVGIMYF
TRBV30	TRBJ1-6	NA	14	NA	TGTGCCTGGAGTGTAGGTCAGAATAATTCACCCCTCCACTTT	CAWSVGQNNSPLHF
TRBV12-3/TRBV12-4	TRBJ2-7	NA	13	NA	TGTGCCAGCAGTTTAGGTCCGATAGGCGAGCAGTACTTC	CASSLGPIGEQYF
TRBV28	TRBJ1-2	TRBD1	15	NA	TGTGCCAGCAGACGACAGGGAGGAGCTAACTATGGCTACACCTTC	CASRRQGGANYGYTF
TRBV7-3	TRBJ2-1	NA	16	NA	TGTGCCAGCAGCTTAGACCCCCTAGGGCTGGATAATGAGCAGTTCTTC	CASSLDPLGLDNEQFF
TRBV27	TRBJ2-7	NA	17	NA	TGTGCCGGGCGACCGGGGGAAAGGTCTGCAAGGTCGGGCGAGCAGTACTTC	CAGRPGERSARSGEQYF
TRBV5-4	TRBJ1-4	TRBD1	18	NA	TGTGCCAGCAGCTTGGCGACAGGGAGGGGAGCAACTAATGAAAAACTGTTTTTT	CASSLATGRGATNEKLFF
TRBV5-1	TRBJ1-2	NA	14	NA	TGCGCCAGGCAGACAGAGAACGAAGTAAGTGGCTACACCTTC	CARQTENEVSGYTF
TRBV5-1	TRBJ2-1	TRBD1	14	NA	TGCGCCAGCAGCTCACAGGGGTTTGGCAATGAGCAGTTCTTC	CASSSQGFGNEQFF
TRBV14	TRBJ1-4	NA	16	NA	TGTGCCAGCAGCCAGGGATGGGGGAGTCCCGATGAAAAACTGTTTTTT	CASSQGWGSPDEKLFF
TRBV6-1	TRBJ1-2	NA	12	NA	TGTGCCAGCAGTGAATCCTGGGCTGGCTACACCTTC	CASSESWAGYTF
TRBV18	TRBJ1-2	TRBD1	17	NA	TGTGCCAGCTCACTCAACTTCGGGGACAGGGGAAACGGTGGCTACACCTTC	CASSLNFGDRGNGGYTF
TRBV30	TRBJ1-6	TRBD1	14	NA	TGTGCCTGGAGGGCCCCAGGGGGAAGTTCACCCCTCCACTTT	CAWRAPGGSSPLHF